This TCR beta chain originates from a study of cytomegalovirus exposure and HLA in healthy donors. Broader study findings: As a later analysis showed, a missense DCLRE1C variant was linked to trimming of TCR beta V- and J-genes. According to the study, 180 or so TCR beta chains were cytomegalovirus-associated.

A few counts support this clone. What it binds is unknown. The primer mix had 60 Vbeta and 13 Jbeta primers. TCRdb's table, derived via immunoSEQ multiplex PCR, lists solely in-frame clones and lacks some. The sample records 140,000 to 150,000 clones, around 10% being singletons. Regarding donors, all were healthy bone marrow donors. Trimming stripped 3 bases from V and 0 bases from J, with 3 bases between. Germline V gene sequence: CDR1 LNHDA, CDR2 SQIVND (reference sequence). This CDR3 contains 13 residues. The sample comprised PBMCs. J is TRBJ1-3 and V is TRBV19; D unclear. The receptor's source is a man between 45 and 60 years old in good health and CMV-seronegative. CDR3: CASSINSGNTIYF. The CDR3, as DNA: TGTGCCAGTAGTATCAACTCTGGAAACACCATATATTTT.